The entry below describes one TCR beta chain. Its antigen is unknown. Authors of the study amplified TCR beta CDR3 regions from RNA transcripts. During a first-round RT-PCR of the TCR CDR3, the HTBI primer set was used. TCRdb re-derived calls from the multiplex PCR reads in MiXCR, one entry per CDR3 protein. The sample has under 400,000 distinct CDR3 sequences; roughly 13% are singletons. This entry is derived from a study of T cells in Graves' hyperthyroidism and ophthalmopathy. Notes on the study in general: Most thyroid clonotypes with frequency above 0.001 were detected in blood.

The sequenced sample was blood. This clonotype originated in an older woman with Graves' hyperthyroidism.

The CDR3 reads CASGFRGRAESDTQYF. The CDR3 DNA reads as TGTGCTAGTGGTTTCCGGGGGAGGGCCGAATCAGATACGCAGTATTTT. V gene TRBV12-5 combines with J gene TRBJ2-3; 7 bases match TRBD2. The germline V gene encodes CDR1 LGHNT and CDR2 FRNRAP. The CDR3 totals 16 residues. The V gene end was trimmed by 3 bases and the J gene end by 4 bases; junction bases not matched to a gene: 10.